One and the same sample provided the 22 T cell receptor beta chains below, sequenced in a study of CD8 T cells in ankylosing spondylitis. TCRdb re-called the 5' RACE reads through MiXCR, storing one row per CDR3 protein. The repertoire holds some 130,000 distinct CDR3 sequences, with 6% to 8.5% as singletons. The sequencing sample was made of blood, either unsorted or a sorted T cell fraction (not recorded which). Receptors were obtained from a female donor with ankylosing spondylitis or in good health (not recorded which).

This clonotype has just a few counts. CDR3 nucleotides: TGTGCCAGCAGCTCAAACCGAAAGGGACTAGCGGGGGCCAACACCGGGGAGCTGTTTTTT. Its protein product is CASSSNRKGLAGANTGELFF. The chain carries TRBV11-1 and TRBJ2-2; 14 bases are shared with TRBD2. The CDR3 loop spans 20 amino acids. V gave up 4 bases and J gave up 2 bases; unmatched junction bases: 12. Germline V gene sequence: CDR1 SGHAT, CDR2 FQDESV (reference sequence). The whole variable domain, remainder taken from reference TRBV11-1 and TRBJ2-2, is EAEVAQSPRYKITEKSQAVAFWCDPISGHATLYWYRQILGQGPELLVQFQDESVVDDSQLPKDRFSAERLKGVDSTLKIQPAELGDSAMYLCASSSNRKGLAGANTGELFFGEGSRLTVL.

Details on this clonotype: The junction and the germline gene differ at one end; a read error may be behind it. The chain carries TRBV25-1 and TRBJ1-6; no clear D gene. This CDR3 is 14 amino acids long. The germline V gene encodes CDR1 MGHDK and CDR2 SYGVNS. The CDR3 loop is CANSDSTAPSPLHF. The CDR3 DNA reads as TGTGCCAACAGTGATTCCACTGCGCCCTCACCCCTCCACTTT.

The chain recombines TRBV18 with TRBJ1-2, with 8 bases that match TRBD1. Germline lookup yields CDR1 KGHSH and CDR2 LQKENI. J gave up 3 bases and V 0 bases, and 3 bases lay outside the gene matches. The CDR3 is 15 residues long. CDR3 nucleotide sequence: TGTGCCAGCTCACCACCCCAGGGGGCGGACTATGGCTACACCTTC. This encodes CASSPPQGADYGYTF. Full variable domain (outside the CDR3, taken from reference TRBV18 and TRBJ1-2): NAGVMQNPRHLVRRRGQEARLRCSPMKGHSHVYWYRQLPEEGLKFMVYLQKENIIDESGMPKERFSAEFPKEGPSILRIQQVVRGDSAAYFCASSPPQGADYGYTFGSGTRLTVV.

In this sample, this clonotype turned up many times. This sequence joins TRBV12-3 or TRBV12-4 and TRBJ2-5; TRBD1 matches 9 bases. There are 14 residues in the CDR3. The trim removed 5 bases at V and 2 bases at J, leaving 3 bases unmatched. CDR3 nucleotide sequence: TGTGCCAGCAGTCATGGACAGGGGCAAGAGACCCAGTACTTC. It specifies CASSHGQGQETQYF.

The rearrangement links TRBV19 to TRBJ2-1, with 7 bases fitting TRBD2. The CDR3 totals 18 residues. V lost 5 bases and J lost 0; bases outside the gene matches: 13. The V gene's germline CDR1 is LNHDA and CDR2 SQIVND (reference sequence). CDR3 sequence (DNA): TGTGCCAGTAGTGCGATACACTGGGGGGGAAGCTCCTACAATGAGCAGTTCTTC. Protein: CASSAIHWGGSSYNEQFF.

This clonotype was picked up many times. This chain links TRBV20-1 with TRBJ1-5; the D is unclear. The V gene's germline CDR1 is DFQATT and CDR2 SNEGSKA (reference sequence). The CDR3 length is 13 residues. Deletions cut 3 bases from V and 6 bases from J, with 12 bases between. This CDR3 reads CSARGRRGQPQHF. Written as DNA, the CDR3 is TGCAGTGCTAGGGGTAGGAGAGGTCAGCCCCAGCATTTT.

This clonotype was counted at least ten times. The rearrangement uses TRBV12-3 or TRBV12-4 and TRBJ1-2, with a tentative D call TRBD1 (6 bases). The V end lost 5 bases, the J end lost 3 bases, and 22 bases lay between the germline ends. The length of the CDR3 is 17 residues. The CDR3 protein is CASSLGRDKGHYYGYTF. In DNA, the CDR3 is TGTGCCAGCAGTCTTGGCCGGGACAAGGGCCACTACTATGGCTACACCTTC.

The chain uses TRBV7-2 and TRBJ1-2; D is uncertain. The germline gives CDR1 SGHTA, CDR2 FQGNSA. The V end lost 7 bases, the J end lost 2 bases, and 14 bases lay between the germline ends. This CDR3 has 14 residues. The CDR3, as DNA: TGTGCCAGCACCCTGGGGAAACAGAACTATGGCTACACCTTC. It encodes CASTLGKQNYGYTF.

This clonotype appeared many times. J is TRBJ2-7 and V is TRBV6-1, with 10 nucleotides matching TRBD2. CDR3 length equals 15 residues. Looked up from germline, CDR1 is MNHNS and CDR2 is SASEGT. Losses at the gene ends were 0 bases for V and 1 base for J; bases not matched to a gene: 0. Here the CDR3 DNA reads TGTGCCAGCAGTGAAGCGACTAGCGGGTCCTACGAGCAGTACTTC. Its protein product is CASSEATSGSYEQYF.

This clonotype was counted many times. J is TRBJ1-5 and V is TRBV7-9, with D perhaps matching TRBD1 (5 bases). Deletions cut 5 bases from V and 3 bases from J, with 11 bases between. Germline CDR1 and CDR2: SEHNR and FQNEAQ (reference sequence). The CDR3 consists of 14 residues. CDR3 nucleotides: TGTGCCAGCAGCCGGGGACTCTACAATCAGCCCCAGCATTTT. It specifies CASSRGLYNQPQHF.

In its sample, this clonotype was seen many times. The chain recombines TRBV5-1 with TRBJ2-7; 11 bases line up with TRBD2. Germline loops: CDR1 SGHRS, CDR2 YFSETQ. The CDR3 is made up of 14 amino acids. V was clipped by 4 bases and J by 3 bases; unmatched bases: 3. DNA for the CDR3: TGCGCCAGCAGCCCCGGACTAGCGGGCTACGAGCAGTACTTC. This sequence encodes CASSPGLAGYEQYF.

This clonotype was observed a handful of times. The CDR3 loop is CASRGDLAKNIQYF. CDR3 in DNA: TGTGCCAGCAGGGGGGACCTAGCCAAAAACATTCAGTACTTC. V gene TRBV5-4 combines with J gene TRBJ2-4; D is perhaps TRBD1 or TRBD2 (5 bases each). The germline CDR1 and CDR2 sequences are SGHNT and YYREEE (reference sequence). The CDR3 covers 14 residues. With 5 bases removed from V and 0 bases from J, the gap between germline ends came to 9 bases. Variable domain in full (rest from reference TRBV5-4 and TRBJ2-4): ETGVTQSPTHLIKTRGQQVTLRCSSQSGHNTVSWYQQALGQGPQFIFQYYREEENGRGNFPPRFSGLQFPNYSSELNVNALELDDSALYLCASRGDLAKNIQYFGAGTRLSVL.

This clonotype was detected ten times or more. The gene calls are TRBV5-1 and TRBJ2-7; the D call may be TRBD1 or TRBD2 (5 bases each). V was cut by 6 bases and J by 2 bases, with 15 bases left in between. The CDR3 spans 14 residues. Germline loops: CDR1 SGHRS, CDR2 YFSETQ. CDR3 residues: CASTRRGETYEQYF. The CDR3 DNA sequence: TGCGCCAGCACCCGACGAGGGGAAACCTACGAGCAGTACTTC.

This clonotype has at least ten counts. The chain carries TRBV6-1 and TRBJ2-5; 12 bases agree with TRBD2. Looked up from germline, CDR1 is MNHNS and CDR2 is SASEGT. With 6 bases clipped from V and 7 bases from J, the junction kept 3 bases outside the gene matches. This CDR3 region has 13 residues. CDR3 sequence: CASSLGLAGTQYF. CDR3 DNA: TGTGCCAGCAGCCTGGGACTAGCGGGGACCCAGTACTTC.

This clonotype was seen at least ten times. The chain carries TRBV27 and TRBJ1-2; the match to TRBD1 covers 8 bases. There are 17 residues in the CDR3. The germline CDR1 and CDR2 sequences are MNHEY and SMNVEV (reference sequence). The trim removed 3 bases at V and 8 bases at J, leaving 17 bases unmatched. As DNA, the CDR3 is TGTGCCAGCAGTTTTACCCCCTTCTCTCAGGGGGCGGACGGCTACACCTTC. Translating gives CASSFTPFSQGADGYTF.

Many counts were recorded for this clonotype. This chain uses TRBV4-2 with TRBJ1-1; a possible D gene is TRBD1 (6 bases). V was pared by 0 bases and J by 3 bases, with 8 bases between. CDR3 length: 14 amino acids. Germline CDR1 is LGHNA and CDR2 is YNFKEQ. CDR3 loop: CASSQDKGDTEAFF. In nucleotides, the CDR3 is TGTGCCAGCAGCCAAGATAAGGGGGACACTGAAGCTTTCTTT.

This chain connects TRBV7-9 to TRBJ1-2; 7 bases align to TRBD1. The CDR3 is 15 amino acids. Trimming cost V 5 bases and J 3 bases; bases outside gene matches: 9. Germline V lookup: CDR1 SEHNR, CDR2 FQNEAQ (reference sequence). The CDR3 DNA sequence: TGTGCCAGCAGCCCCCTACAGGGGCCCGACTATGGCTACACCTTC. Translating gives CASSPLQGPDYGYTF.

The table lists this clonotype with many counts. This rearrangement joins TRBV3-1 to TRBJ1-2, with D possibly matching TRBD1 (5 bases). Germline V gives CDR1 LGHDT, CDR2 YNNKEL (reference sequence). CDR3 length equals 15 residues. The ends were cut back, 5 bases at V and 2 bases at J, with 15 bases in the middle. The CDR3 region is CASSARDGKNYGYTF. The CDR3 coding sequence is TGTGCCAGCAGCGCCCGGGACGGGAAGAACTATGGCTACACCTTC.

This clonotype was counted ten times or more. The rearrangement joins TRBV10-3 to TRBJ1-1, with a weak D call TRBD1 (6 bases). The ends were cut back, 4 bases at V and 1 base at J, with 19 bases in the middle. CDR1 is ENHRY and CDR2 is SYGVKD in the germline V gene. This CDR3 is built from 17 residues. The CDR3 spells CAISVSGTFQENTEAFF. In nucleotides, the CDR3 is TGTGCCATCAGTGTTTCCGGGACATTCCAAGAGAACACTGAAGCTTTCTTT.

In this sample, this clonotype turned up many times. The genes are TRBV5-6 and TRBJ1-6; D is perhaps TRBD1 (5 bases). V lost 4 bases to trimming and J lost 3 bases, with 11 bases between them. Germline V gene data show CDR1 as SGHDT and CDR2 as YYEEEE. The CDR3 totals 15 residues. As DNA, the CDR3 is TGTGCCAGCAGCACGGGGCTTGGCTATAATTCACCCCTCCACTTT. Translated: CASSTGLGYNSPLHF. The full variable domain, in which reference TRBV5-6 and TRBJ1-6 provide the parts outside the CDR3, is DAGVTQSPTHLIKTRGQQVTLRCSPKSGHDTVSWYQQALGQGPQFIFQYYEEEERQRGNFPDRFSGHQFPNYSSELNVNALLLGDSALYLCASSTGLGYNSPLHFGNGTRLTVT.

In this sample, this clonotype turned up many times. This sequence joins TRBV6-2 or TRBV6-3 and TRBJ2-2; possible D gene TRBD1, 6 bases. The ends were cut back, 9 bases at V and 4 bases at J, with 18 bases in the middle. The CDR3 has 15 residues. CDR1 MNHEY and CDR2 SVGEGT come from the germline V gene. CDR3 sequence (DNA): TGTGCCAGGCCCGGAGGACAGTCAGGCACCGGGGAGCTGTTTTTT. It yields the protein CARPGGQSGTGELFF.

This clonotype was counted ten times or more. The chain has TRBV5-1 and TRBJ1-1, with 8 bases lining up with TRBD1. Germline lookup yields CDR1 SGHRS and CDR2 YFSETQ. The V gene end was trimmed by 0 bases and the J gene end by 1 base; junction bases not matched to a gene: 5. The CDR3 covers 16 residues. The CDR3 region is CASSLEGQGGNTEAFF. CDR3 DNA sequence: TGCGCCAGCAGCTTGGAAGGACAGGGAGGGAACACTGAAGCTTTCTTT.